This entry lists 29 T cell receptor beta chains sequenced from one sample in a study of T cell responses to AZD1222 COVID-19 vaccine. This table comes from immunoSEQ multiplex PCR, and its TCRdb copy is limited to in-frame clones, with some not included. The sample includes 130,000 to 150,000 clones, 75% to 95% of them seen just once. The sequencing here drew on peripheral blood, taken on day 0 of AZD1222 vaccination. Receptors were obtained from an adult in good health.

The gene calls are TRBV5-8 and TRBJ1-4, with D perhaps TRBD1 (6 bases). V lost 4 bases and J 6 bases, leaving 13 bases between the germline ends. Germline V CDR1 and CDR2: SGHTS, YDEGEE. The CDR3 has 14 amino acids. The CDR3 DNA follows: TGTGCCAGCAGCAACGACAGGATATATGAAAAACTGTTTTTT. It yields the protein CASSNDRIYEKLFF. The full variable domain, completed using reference TRBV5-8 and TRBJ1-4, is EAGVTQSPTHLIKTRGQQATLRCSPISGHTSVYWYQQALGLGLQFLLWYDEGEERNRGNFPPRFSGRQFPNYSSELNVNALELEDSALYLCASSNDRIYEKLFFGSGTQLSVL.

The J gene is TRBJ2-6, the V gene TRBV15; no clear D gene. CDR1 and CDR2 from the germline V gene are LNHNV and YYDKDF (reference sequence). CDR3 size: 13 residues. The V gene lost 8 bases and the J gene lost 3 bases, with 8 bases spanning the gap. The CDR3 spells CATEASGANVLTF. The CDR3 DNA sequence: TGTGCCACCGAAGCTAGTGGGGCCAACGTCCTGACTTTC.

This sequence joins TRBV18 and TRBJ2-7; D is unclear. V lost 5 bases and J 0 bases, leaving 11 bases between the germline ends. The CDR3 sequence is 14 residues long. CDR1 and CDR2 from the germline V gene are KGHSH and LQKENI. The CDR3 DNA is TGTGCCAGCTCATCAGGACCGAACTCCTACGAGCAGTACTTC. It yields the protein CASSSGPNSYEQYF.

The chain recombines TRBV12-3 or TRBV12-4 with TRBJ1-2; D uncertain. The CDR3 has 13 amino acids. The V end was cut by 3 bases, the J end by 6 bases, with 11 bases between. The DNA of the CDR3 is TGTGCCAGCAGTTTGCCAGAGACCAATGGCTACACCTTC. This translates into CASSLPETNGYTF.

This clone was counted a few times. The gene calls are TRBV3-1 (or the pseudogene TRBV3-2) and TRBJ1-6; D perhaps matches TRBD1 (6 bases). The CDR3 loop spans 15 amino acids. CDR1 is LGHDT, CDR2 YNNKEL, per germline (reference sequence). The V end was cut by 2 bases, the J end by 10 bases, with 15 bases between. The CDR3 sequence: CASSQMMDGQSPLHF. In DNA form, the CDR3 reads TGTGCCAGCAGCCAAATGATGGACGGACAGTCACCCCTCCACTTT.

The chain uses TRBV5-4 and TRBJ1-2; 10 positions agree with TRBD1. Germline trimming cut 4 bases from V and 2 bases from J; bases unmatched to any gene: 8. The CDR3 has 16 amino acids. Germline V gene sequence: CDR1 SGHNT, CDR2 YYREEE (reference sequence). Written as DNA, the CDR3 is TGTGCCAGCAGCCCCCGGGACAGGGGCTTAAACTATGGCTACACCTTC. This translates into CASSPRDRGLNYGYTF. Looking up the rest from reference TRBV5-4 and TRBJ1-2 gives the full variable domain: ETGVTQSPTHLIKTRGQQVTLRCSSQSGHNTVSWYQQALGQGPQFIFQYYREEENGRGNFPPRFSGLQFPNYSSELNVNALELDDSALYLCASSPRDRGLNYGYTFGSGTRLTVV.

This rearrangement joins TRBV29-1 to TRBJ2-7; TRBD1 matches 8 bases. Germline CDR1 reads SQVTM; CDR2 reads ANQGSEA. The CDR3 spans 13 residues. Trimming cost V 5 bases and J 3 bases; bases outside gene matches: 6. Here the CDR3 DNA reads TGCAGCGTTCCCGGGACAGGAGGCTACGAGCAGTACTTC. Its translation is CSVPGTGGYEQYF.

V and J are TRBV7-8 and TRBJ1-5; maybe TRBD1 (6 bases). The CDR3 runs 18 residues. The germline gives CDR1 SGHVS, CDR2 FQNEAQ. The germline V and J ends were trimmed by 4 bases and 4 bases, with 23 bases remaining between them. CDR3: CASSSLPVRQASNQPQHF. The CDR3 DNA reads as TGTGCCAGCAGCTCTCTCCCGGTGAGACAGGCCTCTAATCAGCCCCAGCATTTT.

The chain links TRBV24-1 to TRBJ2-1; D remains unclear. V lost 4 bases and J lost 8, with 17 bases in between. The CDR3 length is 15 residues. Germline V gene sequence: CDR1 KGHDR, CDR2 SFDVKD. The CDR3 region is CATSEARDGRDEQFF. The DNA for the CDR3 is TGTGCCACCAGTGAGGCCCGAGATGGGCGCGATGAGCAGTTCTTC.

This chain uses TRBV5-6 with TRBJ2-1; TRBD2 might be the D (5 bases). The CDR3 has 12 amino acids. V was shortened by 5 bases and J by 3 bases, with 6 bases between the two germline ends. Germline V gene sequence: CDR1 SGHDT, CDR2 YYEEEE. The CDR3 sequence: CASRGSYNEQFF. The CDR3 DNA is TGTGCCAGCAGGGGGAGCTACAATGAGCAGTTCTTC.

This chain connects TRBV4-3 to TRBJ2-2, with TRBD1 matching 9 bases. CDR3 length equals 16 residues. Germline V gene sequence: CDR1 LGHNA, CDR2 YSLEER. After removal of 0 bases from V and 4 bases from J, the junction contained 3 bases not matched to a gene. CDR3: CASSQDRTGATGELFF. For the CDR3, the DNA is TGCGCCAGCAGCCAAGACCGGACAGGGGCCACCGGGGAGCTGTTTTTT.

This clone was detected a few times. V usage is TRBV7-9 and J usage is TRBJ1-2; D might be TRBD1 (6 bases). Germline V CDR1 and CDR2: SEHNR, FQNEAQ (reference sequence). This CDR3 spans 13 amino acids. With 0 bases removed from V and 7 bases from J, the gap between germline ends came to 9 bases. The CDR3 DNA reads as TGTGCCAGCAGCTTAGCGAGGGGGATTGGCTACACCTTC. It codes for CASSLARGIGYTF.

The chain has TRBV7-9 and TRBJ1-2; D not resolved. The germline V gene has CDR1 SEHNR and CDR2 FQNEAQ (reference sequence). V was pared by 2 bases and J by 4 bases, with 8 bases between. The CDR3 has 13 residues. The CDR3 sequence: CASSLSKSYGYTF. The CDR3 coding sequence is TGTGCCAGCAGCTTAAGCAAATCCTATGGCTACACCTTC.

The chain recombines TRBV27 with TRBJ2-4; D is ambiguous. The CDR3 is 14 residues long. CDR1 is MNHEY, CDR2 SMNVEV, per germline (reference sequence). The V end lost 5 bases, the J end lost 4 bases, and 12 bases lay between the germline ends. The CDR3 coding sequence is TGTGCCAGCAGTAATCCGGGCTCGAAAAACATTCAGTACTTC. It yields the protein CASSNPGSKNIQYF.

This chain joins TRBV3-1 (or the pseudogene TRBV3-2) and TRBJ2-2, with D uncertain. The germline V and J ends were trimmed by 0 bases and 4 bases, with 15 bases remaining between them. The CDR3 is made up of 17 amino acids. In germline, CDR1 is LGHDT, CDR2 YNNKEL (reference sequence). CDR3 loop: CASSQDFSGPGTGELFF. The CDR3 bases are TGTGCCAGCAGCCAAGATTTCAGTGGGCCGGGCACCGGGGAGCTGTTTTTT.

The chain carries TRBV3-1 (or the pseudogene TRBV3-2) and TRBJ2-5; 7 bases match TRBD1. The CDR3 covers 16 residues. Trimming took 4 bases from V and 3 from J; bases not matched to a gene: 11. The germline V gene has CDR1 LGHDT and CDR2 YNNKEL (reference sequence). CDR3 sequence (DNA): TGTGCCAGCAGCCGAGGACAGGTAGACGCAGAAGAGACCCAGTACTTC. This translates into CASSRGQVDAEETQYF.

This chain links TRBV28 with TRBJ2-7; D is tentatively TRBD1 or TRBD2 (5 bases each). V lost 3 bases and J 2 bases, leaving 14 bases between the germline ends. Germline V gene lookup returns CDR1 MDHEN and CDR2 SYDVKM. This CDR3 has 15 amino acids. CDR3 DNA sequence: TGTGCCAGCAGTTTCCCGGGGACGCTCCCCTACGAGCAGTACTTC. It translates to CASSFPGTLPYEQYF. The whole variable domain, filled in from reference TRBV28 and TRBJ2-7, reads DVKVTQSSRYLVKRTGEKVFLECVQDMDHENMFWYRQDPGLGLRLIYFSYDVKMKEKGDIPEGYSVSREKKERFSLILESASTNQTSMYLCASSFPGTLPYEQYFGPGTRLTVT.

DNA for the CDR3: TGTGCCAGCAGTGAACCGTCCGGGACAGGTTCCTACGAGCAGTACTTC. Its translation is CASSEPSGTGSYEQYF. The V gene is TRBV28, the J gene TRBJ2-7, with TRBD1 matching over 8 bases. CDR3 length equals 16 residues. Losses at the gene ends were 5 bases for V and 1 base for J; bases not matched to a gene: 10. Germline values: CDR1 MDHEN, CDR2 SYDVKM.

This clone has a single count. The chain employs TRBV27 and TRBJ2-3; TRBD2 agrees at 9 bases. The germline gives CDR1 MNHEY, CDR2 SMNVEV (reference sequence). Unmatched junction bases numbered 4, after V lost 10 bases and J lost 2 bases. The CDR3 runs 13 residues. CDR3 nucleotide sequence: TGTGCCATCGGGACTAGCAACACAGATACGCAGTATTTT. This translates into CAIGTSNTDTQYF.

The chain has TRBV7-2 and TRBJ2-7; a possible D gene is TRBD2 (5 bases). The length of the CDR3 is 15 residues. V was shortened by 3 bases and J by 7 bases, with 19 bases between the two germline ends. CDR1 SGHTA and CDR2 FQGNSA come from the germline V gene. In DNA, the CDR3 is TGTGCCAGCAGCTTCTATCGGGATGGCCTTGGAGAGCAGTACTTC. Translated: CASSFYRDGLGEQYF. Full variable domain (missing parts from reference TRBV7-2 and TRBJ2-7): GAGVSQSPSNKVTEKGKDVELRCDPISGHTALYWYRQSLGQGLEFLIYFQGNSAPDKSGLPSDRFSAERTGGSVSTLTIQRTQQEDSAVYLCASSFYRDGLGEQYFGPGTRLTVT.

The chain uses TRBV16 and TRBJ1-3; D not certain. The V end lost 1 base, the J end lost 0 bases, and 13 bases lay between the germline ends. CDR3 size: 17 residues. CDR1 is KGHSY, CDR2 FQNENV, per germline. The CDR3 sequence is CASSQYEGRSSGNTIYF. DNA for the CDR3: TGTGCCAGCAGCCAATACGAGGGCAGGAGCTCTGGAAACACCATATATTTT.

V gene TRBV30 combines with J gene TRBJ1-1; no definite D call. Germline loops: CDR1 GTSNPN, CDR2 SVGIG (reference sequence). Deletions cut 5 bases from V and 1 base from J, with 14 bases between. This CDR3 has 14 amino acids. This chain's CDR3 is CAWVPLNRNTEAFF. The CDR3 bases are TGTGCCTGGGTACCGCTTAATCGGAACACTGAAGCTTTCTTT.

This chain links TRBV11-1 with TRBJ1-6; D call uncertain. V was clipped by 4 bases and J by 14 bases, with 18 bases between them. This CDR3 contains 14 residues. In germline, CDR1 is SGHAT, CDR2 FQDESV (reference sequence). DNA of the CDR3: TGTGCCAGCAGCTACGTAGCCAAAGGCGGGACCCTCCACTTT. Protein product: CASSYVAKGGTLHF.

The chain is built from TRBV6-5 and TRBJ2-5; 7 bases line up with TRBD2. Germline values: CDR1 MNHEY, CDR2 SVGAGI. Trimming at V came to 6 bases and at J to 1 base, leaving 2 bases not matched to a gene. The CDR3 sequence is 13 residues long. CDR3 region: CASRAGLQETQYF. CDR3 sequence (DNA): TGTGCCAGCAGAGCGGGACTCCAAGAGACCCAGTACTTC.

As for this clone: The junction differs from germline at one of its ends, possibly a read error. The gene calls are TRBV7-7 and TRBJ2-1, with D perhaps matching TRBD1 or TRBD2 (6 bases each). Germline V gene sequence: CDR1 SSHAT, CDR2 FNYEAQ (reference sequence). The CDR3 is made up of 13 amino acids. The CDR3 loop reads CASSRGLNNEQFF. CDR3 bases: TGTGCTAGCAGCCGGGGGCTGAACAATGAGCAGTTCTTC.

This clone was seen a few times. The chain has TRBV7-3 and TRBJ2-2, with D possibly matching TRBD2 (6 bases). Per germline, CDR1 SGHTA and CDR2 FQGTGA. Deletions cut 4 bases from V and 0 bases from J, with 12 bases between. CDR3 length equals 16 residues. The CDR3 loop is CASSSTAGPNTGELFF. The CDR3 coding sequence is TGTGCCAGCAGCTCCACCGCGGGGCCGAACACCGGGGAGCTGTTTTTT.

CDR3 protein: CASSFYRSGNTIYF. The CDR3 DNA sequence: TGTGCCAGCAGTTTTTACCGCTCTGGAAACACCATATATTTT. The V and J genes are TRBV28 and TRBJ1-3, with D hard to call. The CDR3 has 14 residues. Between the trimmed V and J ends, which lost 3 bases and 0 bases, there was a span of 6 bases. Germline V CDR1 and CDR2: MDHEN, SYDVKM.

The rearrangement links TRBV2 to TRBJ1-2; TRBD1 aligns across 10 bases. The J segment lost 4 bases and the V segment lost 11 bases, leaving 10 bases of the junction unmatched. This CDR3 is 14 amino acids long. Germline lookup yields CDR1 SNHLY and CDR2 FYNNEI. The CDR3 spells CAAGGQGIPYGYTF. Here the CDR3 DNA reads TGTGCCGCGGGGGGACAGGGGATCCCCTATGGCTACACCTTC.

The chain couples TRBV28 to TRBJ2-2; a weak D match, TRBD2 (6 bases). The CDR3 is 18 residues long. V lost 4 bases, J lost 2 bases, and 20 bases lay in between. From germline, CDR1 is MDHEN and CDR2 SYDVKM. CDR3 sequence (DNA): TGTGCCAGCAGTTACCCGGGCGGGGTGGGGTACAACACCGGGGAGCTGTTTTTT. This codes for CASSYPGGVGYNTGELFF.